This T cell receptor beta chain emerged from a study of T cells in tuberculosis (dated by TCRdb to 2016 to 2019). The study in broad terms: In the study, CD1B tetramers and high-throughput TCR immunosequencing were combined to characterize T cells specific for the mycobacterial lipid antigen glucose monomycolate (GMM). With over nine people per group, a South African clinical cohort compared IGRA-negative adolescents, IGRA-positive adolescents with latent tuberculosis, and adults with active tuberculosis.

At study entry, a tuberculin skin test and the QuantiFERON-TB GOLD In-Tube IGRA were used to screen adolescents for latent tuberculosis infection. Immunosequencing was performed on unsorted cryopreserved PBMC, with 80,000 to 100,000 T cells per clinical donor covered on average. Eleven high schools in the Worcester region of the Western Cape, South Africa, served as enrollment sites for adolescents aged 12 to 18 years. Ten M. tuberculosis-infected adolescents and roughly ten uninfected adolescents were selected, with the two groups matched for age and sex. For the adolescents, PBMC were isolated by density centrifugation from freshly drawn heparinized blood and then cryopreserved. Comment on this clone: Its antigen remains undetermined. Within one base of it there is no much larger clone, and no base qualities were kept.

The immunoSEQ multiplex PCR assay was used to generate TCR libraries, with TCR-beta and/or TCR-alpha/delta assays applied to each sample. The amplified TCR libraries were sequenced on the Illumina high-throughput platform. In the authors' own workflow: Clustering and dimensionality reduction relied on pairwise TCRdist distances among GMM-specific receptors from T cells that were either sorted ex vivo or expanded in vitro. Each clinical repertoire was assigned a mean NN-distance score, defined as the average TCRdist to the nearest 10% of tetramer-positive reference sequences. GEM TCR motif frequency was computed as the fraction of unique TCRs matching known GEM sequences by V/J usage and CDR3 length. Linear discriminant analysis with leave-one-out cross-validation, implemented in scikit-learn, was used to classify active tuberculosis. TCRdb retrieved this table from immuneACCESS and kept in-frame rearrangements only. Not all clones are present; in checked studies, unresolved V genes account for under half, and no reason is known for the remainder. V and J calls and clone size are as listed in that table; D and trimming were resolved from the DNA. The table for this sample lists around 38,000 clones; about 93% of them were counted only once. The top ten hold roughly 6.4% of the sample.

Results the study describes overall, beyond this receptor: Clinical samples were selected based on the availability of cryopreserved specimens, with adults included as active tuberculosis cases and adolescents included as controls. Smaller mean NN-distances to GMM-specific TCRs were observed in active tuberculosis TCR-alpha repertoires than in IGRA-negative controls, suggesting clonal expansion of GMM-specific TCRs. Using GEM motif frequencies, a classifier achieved roughly 72% accuracy, whereas a classifier built on the diverse GMM-specific repertoire got to around 86% accuracy (AUROC roughly 0.88). Smaller NN-distances were partly driven by shorter CDR3-alpha lengths in active tuberculosis patients, and statistical significance was not reached for the TCR-beta difference.

Including cysteine and phenylalanine, the CDR3 has 14 amino acids. Only CDR3 DNA remains: 42 bases, in frame from the first base. Via the germline V gene, CDR1 is SGHDT and CDR2 YYEEEE. V lost 3 bases and J lost 3 bases; the stretch between them is 13 bases long. Sequencing was carried out using PBMCs. The chain couples TRBV5-6 to TRBJ2-7, with TRBD1 tentatively as D gene (6 bases match). The TCR was taken from a donor aged 5 to 30 with latent tuberculosis or without tuberculosis infection. This receptor carries the CDR3 CASSYSGTNYEQYF. The nucleotide sequence is TGTGCCAGCAGCTACTCCGGGACAAACTACGAGCAGTACTTC.